These 11 T cell receptor beta chains were all obtained from the same sample, sequenced in a study of blood T cell repertoires in COVID-19. Produced via immunoSEQ multiplex PCR; TCRdb's table is partial and in-frame only. The sample gives 250,000 to 300,000 clones, around 86% of which show up once; 15% to 18% is in the top ten. The sequenced sample was PBMCs or T cells enriched from blood (not recorded which). The origin of the receptors is a young man who had recovered from COVID-19.

Concerning this clone itself: At one boundary the junction diverges from the germline segment, which might be a read error. The V and J genes are TRBV7-7 and TRBJ2-1; weak D call: TRBD2 (7 bases). The CDR3 has 15 amino acids. Per germline, CDR1 SSHAT and CDR2 FNYEAQ (reference sequence). CDR3 in amino acids: CASSPQGLPYNEQFF. In DNA, the CDR3 is TGTGCTAGCAGCCCACAGGGACTACCTTACAATGAGCAGTTCTTC.

This rearrangement joins TRBV7-2 to TRBJ1-1, with 7 positions matching TRBD1. V lost 5 bases to trimming and J lost 4 bases; unmatched junction nucleotides: 7. The CDR3 extends over 14 amino acids. Germline V gene sequence: CDR1 SGHTA, CDR2 FQGNSA. CDR3 amino acids: CASSTRTGSTEAFF. The CDR3 coding sequence is TGTGCCAGCAGCACCAGGACAGGTAGCACTGAAGCTTTCTTT. The full variable domain, in which reference TRBV7-2 and TRBJ1-1 provide the parts outside the CDR3, is GAGVSQSPSNKVTEKGKDVELRCDPISGHTALYWYRQSLGQGLEFLIYFQGNSAPDKSGLPSDRFSAERTGGSVSTLTIQRTQQEDSAVYLCASSTRTGSTEAFFGQGTRLTVV.

This clone came up once. CDR3 nucleotides: TGTGCCAGCAGCAGAATCGACAGGGTGAACACTGAAGCTTTCTTT. Amino acid sequence: CASSRIDRVNTEAFF. The rearrangement joins TRBV21-1 to TRBJ1-1; TRBD1 is the table's D call and was not checked against the DNA. TRBV21-1 is reported as a pseudogene. The CDR3 loop spans 15 amino acids.

This clone was observed once. This CDR3 is CASSRGGAPSTDTQYF. In DNA form, the CDR3 reads TGTGCCAGCAGCCGCGGGGGGGCCCCCAGCACAGATACGCAGTATTTT. This chain uses TRBV7-2 with TRBJ2-3; 9 bases agree with TRBD2. This CDR3 is built from 16 residues. The junction had 6 bases not matched to a gene; V was cut back by 5 bases and J by 0 bases. Germline lookup yields CDR1 SGHTA and CDR2 FQGNSA. The full variable domain, rest sourced from reference TRBV7-2 and TRBJ2-3, is GAGVSQSPSNKVTEKGKDVELRCDPISGHTALYWYRQSLGQGLEFLIYFQGNSAPDKSGLPSDRFSAERTGGSVSTLTIQRTQQEDSAVYLCASSRGGAPSTDTQYFGPGTRLTVL.

Points on this clone: The junction and the germline gene differ at one end; a read error may be behind it. The chain joins TRBV29-1 to TRBJ1-4; TRBD1 matches 7 bases. CDR1 and CDR2 (germline): SQVTM, ANQGSEA. This CDR3 region has 15 residues. CDR3 DNA sequence: TGCAGCGTTAAAGACAGGGTACGAACTAATGAAAAACTGTTTTTT. Translated, it gives CSVKDRVRTNEKLFF.

This clone has only a few counts. V usage is TRBV24-1 and J usage is TRBJ2-4; D perhaps matches TRBD1 (6 bases). The CDR3 is made up of 18 amino acids. The V gene lost 6 bases and the J gene lost 6 bases, with 26 bases spanning the gap. In germline, CDR1 is KGHDR, CDR2 SFDVKD. The chain's CDR3 is CATSKSPRGGDQSNIQYF. The CDR3 DNA is TGTGCCACCAGTAAGAGTCCCAGGGGTGGGGATCAATCAAACATTCAGTACTTC.

The V call is TRBV18, the J call TRBJ1-1, with D possibly matching TRBD1 (6 bases). The CDR3 consists of 13 residues. Looked up from germline, CDR1 is KGHSH and CDR2 is LQKENI. Written as DNA, the CDR3 is TGTGCGGTGTCACGGGGGGCAGAGACTGAAGCTTTCTTT. Translating it yields CAVSRGAETEAFF.

The chain combines TRBV28 with TRBJ1-2; D not resolved. CDR1 MDHEN and CDR2 SYDVKM come from the germline V gene. The CDR3 sequence is 11 residues long. Trimming pared 3 bases from V and 6 bases from J, leaving 5 bases between. The CDR3 spells CASSFGDGYTF. The CDR3 bases are TGTGCCAGCAGTTTCGGGGATGGCTACACCTTC.

The rearrangement uses TRBV5-1 and TRBJ2-7, with TRBD2 as a possible D gene (6 bases). The V gene lost 3 bases and the J gene lost 5 bases, with 12 bases spanning the gap. The CDR3 is 13 residues long. Germline loops: CDR1 SGHRS, CDR2 YFSETQ. Here the CDR3 reads CASSSLASDEQYF. The CDR3 DNA reads as TGCGCCAGCAGCTCACTAGCTAGTGACGAGCAGTACTTC.

The V and J genes are TRBV11-2 and TRBJ2-7, with 8 nucleotides matching TRBD1. Per germline, CDR1 SGHAT and CDR2 FQNNGV. The ends lost 3 bases at V and 8 bases at J; junction bases unmatched: 3. The CDR3 runs to 12 residues. DNA for the CDR3: TGTGCCAGCAGCTTTGGACAGGGACAGCAGTACTTC. Translated: CASSFGQGQQYF.

This clone was seen just once. The gene calls are TRBV5-1 and TRBJ2-3, with 10 bases aligning to TRBD1. Germline assignment: CDR1 SGHRS and CDR2 YFSETQ. The CDR3 runs to 15 residues. V lost 0 bases and J lost 5; bases outside the gene matches: 3. CDR3 DNA sequence: TGCGCCAGCAGCTTGGGACAGGGGGCTGGAGATACGCAGTATTTT. The encoded protein is CASSLGQGAGDTQYF.